The source of this T cell receptor (beta chain) is a study of OX40 agonist ivuxolimab in advanced cancers. Findings and limits, study-wide: On average, CD8+ T cells had more expanded clones than CD4+.

Sequencing used immunoSEQ multiplex PCR; TCRdb keeps in-frame clones, though not all of them. The sample lists approximately 130,000 clones, 90% to 95% seen once, with 0.9% to 1.2% in the top ten. Germline values: CDR1 SGDLS, CDR2 YYNGEE. The CDR3 sequence is 15 residues long. Between the trimmed V and J ends, which lost 4 bases and 2 bases, there was a span of 15 bases. As concerns this clone: The antigen remains unidentified.

Here the sequenced sample was CD4+ or CD8+ T cells sorted from blood, taken in a trial of the OX40 agonist ivuxolimab. The origin of this receptor is an adult with an advanced solid tumor such as melanoma, head and neck, liver or kidney cancer. This chain uses TRBV9 with TRBJ2-5; the D is unclear. The CDR3 nucleotides are TGTGCCAGCAGCTCCCCTGGGGAAGAGCAAGAGACCCAGTACTTC. This translates into CASSSPGEEQETQYF.